This T cell receptor (beta chain) was captured in a study of human T cells and chemical hapten exposure (TCRdb year 2021). Regarding the study in general: Libraries were pooled for sequencing, and variation in per-sample TCR yields was attributed mainly to small differences in library volumes within the pool. The study tracked peripheral blood TCR repertoire changes in vivo during primary and secondary sensitization to the hapten diphenylcyclopropenone (DPC) in alopecia patients. From each blood RNA sample, both TCR alpha and TCR beta chains were sequenced.

The table lists this clonotype with a few counts. It lacks a known antigen. No much larger clone is present one base from it, and per-base qualities are unavailable. General findings and caveats noted by the study authors: No change with DPC sensitization was found in the number of TCRs above 1 in 1000 frequency, and no evidence of global repertoire structure alterations was found. Repeated subsampling changed both the strength of the expansion versus patch-test correlation and the threshold at which the correlation became significant.

Relative to germline, V is 2 bases shorter and J is 3 bases shorter, with 8 bases between their ends. The CDR3 runs 14 residues from the cysteine to the phenylalanine. The CDR3 DNA has 42 bases and is translated from base 1. CDR1 and CDR2 were assigned from the germline V gene (reference sequence) as MNHEY and SMNVEV. The library was built by means of RACE. Sequenced on a NextSeq 500. During library preparation, unique molecular identifiers were attached to individual cDNA molecules so that TCRs could be counted in a quantitative, reproducible way. As for how the authors treated the data: The median number of TCRs per sample was around 96,000, ranging from about 20,000 to 750,000. The Decombinator software suite was used to annotate the V, J and CDR3 of the TCR reads. For the PS versus PT1 abundance plots, all samples were subsampled to the same number of TCRs (28,000). TCRs were defined as expanded if absent before sensitization and observed at least eight times at the 2-week time point. Clones were called with MiXCR by TCRdb after fastp trimmed the public reads at Q25, and only in-frame beta chains were retained. Merged by CDR3 protein, the rows form single entries marked with the most common genes and DNA. The V and J calls shown here were made by TCRdb, not taken from the authors' results. A total of around 130,000 distinct CDR3 sequences appear in this sample, about 9.4% of them only once. The ten most abundant clones make up approximately 2% of the sample.

The time point label here, explained by the study, means: healthy volunteer bleed at 2 weeks. Total RNA was isolated from unfractionated whole blood collected in Tempus Blood RNA tubes. As TCR sequencing controls, roughly five healthy volunteers were used, with blood taken at day 0, 2 weeks and 6 weeks. The TCR originated in a male donor in good health. Some clones in this sample may be carry-over from other donors' samples. Sequencing was performed on whole blood. The rearranged chain carries TRBV27 and TRBJ1-5; there is no confident call for the D gene. The nucleotide sequence reads TGTGCCAGCAGTTTACTCGGTCCCAATCAGCCCCAGCATTTT. This translates into CASSLLGPNQPQHF.